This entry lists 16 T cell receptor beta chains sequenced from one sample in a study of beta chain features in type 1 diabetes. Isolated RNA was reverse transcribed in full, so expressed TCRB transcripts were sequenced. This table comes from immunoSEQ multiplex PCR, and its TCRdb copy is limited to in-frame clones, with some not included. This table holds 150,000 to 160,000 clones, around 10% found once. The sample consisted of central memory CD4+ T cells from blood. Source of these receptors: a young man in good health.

The CDR3 sequence is CASSQAGANVLTF. CDR3 coding DNA: TGTGCCAGCTCACAAGCTGGGGCCAACGTCCTGACTTTC. The rearrangement links TRBV18 to TRBJ2-6; no clear D. CDR3 length: 13 amino acids. Germline lookup yields CDR1 KGHSH and CDR2 LQKENI. The germline V and J ends were trimmed by 4 bases and 2 bases, with 3 bases remaining between them.

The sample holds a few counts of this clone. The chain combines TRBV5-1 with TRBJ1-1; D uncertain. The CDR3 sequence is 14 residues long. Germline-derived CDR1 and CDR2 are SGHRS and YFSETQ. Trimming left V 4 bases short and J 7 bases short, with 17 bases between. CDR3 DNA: TGCGCCAGCAGCGCTCAGGTTTCGGGTTTTGAAGCTTTCTTT. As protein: CASSAQVSGFEAFF.

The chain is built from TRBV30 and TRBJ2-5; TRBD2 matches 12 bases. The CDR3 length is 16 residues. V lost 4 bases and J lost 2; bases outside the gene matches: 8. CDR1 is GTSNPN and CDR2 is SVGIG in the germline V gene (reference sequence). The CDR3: CAWTGQTSGRQETQYF. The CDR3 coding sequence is TGTGCCTGGACGGGCCAGACTAGCGGGAGACAAGAGACCCAGTACTTC.

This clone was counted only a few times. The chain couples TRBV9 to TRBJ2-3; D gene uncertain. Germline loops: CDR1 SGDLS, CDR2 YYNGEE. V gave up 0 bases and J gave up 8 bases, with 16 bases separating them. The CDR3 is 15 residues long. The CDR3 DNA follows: TGTGCCAGCAGCGTAGCTCACAGTGAGTTGGGTACGCAGTATTTT. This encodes CASSVAHSELGTQYF.

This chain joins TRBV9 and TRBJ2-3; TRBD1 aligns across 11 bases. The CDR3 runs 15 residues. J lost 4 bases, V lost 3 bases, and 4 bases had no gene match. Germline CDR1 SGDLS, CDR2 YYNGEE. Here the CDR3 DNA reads TGTGCCAGCAGCGCCCGGACAGGGGGCGCAGATACGCAGTATTTT. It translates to CASSARTGGADTQYF.

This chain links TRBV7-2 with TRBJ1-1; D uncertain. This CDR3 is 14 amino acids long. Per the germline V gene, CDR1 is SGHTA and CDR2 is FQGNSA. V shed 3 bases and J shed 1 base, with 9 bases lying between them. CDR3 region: CASSFDGRNTEAFF. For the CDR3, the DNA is TGTGCCAGCAGCTTCGACGGCCGGAACACTGAAGCTTTCTTT.

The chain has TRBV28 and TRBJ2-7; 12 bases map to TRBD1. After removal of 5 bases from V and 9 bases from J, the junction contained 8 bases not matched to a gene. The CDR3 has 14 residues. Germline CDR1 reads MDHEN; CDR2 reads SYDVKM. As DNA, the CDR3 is TGTGCCAGCAGTCGCGGGACAGGGGGCCGGGGGCAGTACTTC. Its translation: CASSRGTGGRGQYF.

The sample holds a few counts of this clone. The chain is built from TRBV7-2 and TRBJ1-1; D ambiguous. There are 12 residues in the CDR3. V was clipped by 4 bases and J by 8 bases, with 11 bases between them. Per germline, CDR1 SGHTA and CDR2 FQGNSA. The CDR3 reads CASSSGKREAFF. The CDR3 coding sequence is TGTGCCAGCAGCTCCGGAAAAAGGGAAGCTTTCTTT. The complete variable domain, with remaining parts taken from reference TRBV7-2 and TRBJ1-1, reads GAGVSQSPSNKVTEKGKDVELRCDPISGHTALYWYRQSLGQGLEFLIYFQGNSAPDKSGLPSDRFSAERTGGSVSTLTIQRTQQEDSAVYLCASSSGKREAFFGQGTRLTVV.

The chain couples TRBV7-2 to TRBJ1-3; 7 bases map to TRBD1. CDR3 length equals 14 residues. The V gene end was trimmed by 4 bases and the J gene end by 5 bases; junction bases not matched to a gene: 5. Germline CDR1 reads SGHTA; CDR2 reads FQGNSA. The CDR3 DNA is TGTGCCAGCAGCTCGTCGACAGGGAGAAACACCATATATTTT. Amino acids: CASSSSTGRNTIYF. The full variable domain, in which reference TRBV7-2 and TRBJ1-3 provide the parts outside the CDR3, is GAGVSQSPSNKVTEKGKDVELRCDPISGHTALYWYRQSLGQGLEFLIYFQGNSAPDKSGLPSDRFSAERTGGSVSTLTIQRTQQEDSAVYLCASSSSTGRNTIYFGEGSWLTVV.

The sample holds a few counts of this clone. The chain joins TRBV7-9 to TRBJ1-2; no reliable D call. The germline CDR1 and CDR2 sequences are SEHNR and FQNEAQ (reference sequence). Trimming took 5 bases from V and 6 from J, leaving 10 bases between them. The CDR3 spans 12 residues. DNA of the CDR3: TGTGCCAGCAGCCGCGGGGAACATGGCTACACCTTC. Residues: CASSRGEHGYTF.

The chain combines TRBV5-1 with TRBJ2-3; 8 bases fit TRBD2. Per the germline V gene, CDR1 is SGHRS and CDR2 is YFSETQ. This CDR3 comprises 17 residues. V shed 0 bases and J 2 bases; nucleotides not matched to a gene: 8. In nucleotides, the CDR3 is TGCGCCAGCAGCTTGGCTACCGGGACTAGTCTCACAGATACGCAGTATTTT. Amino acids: CASSLATGTSLTDTQYF.

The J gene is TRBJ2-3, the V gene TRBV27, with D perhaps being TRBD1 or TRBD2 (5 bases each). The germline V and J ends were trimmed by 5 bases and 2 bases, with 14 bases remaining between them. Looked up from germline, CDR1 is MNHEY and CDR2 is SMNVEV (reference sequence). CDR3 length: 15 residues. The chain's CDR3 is CASSALGTPTDTQYF. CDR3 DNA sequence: TGTGCCAGCAGTGCGCTAGGGACCCCCACAGATACGCAGTATTTT.

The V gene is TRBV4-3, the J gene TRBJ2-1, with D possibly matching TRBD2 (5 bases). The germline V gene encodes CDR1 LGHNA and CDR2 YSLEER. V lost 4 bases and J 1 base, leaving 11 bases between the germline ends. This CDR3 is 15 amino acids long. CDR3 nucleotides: TGCGCCAGCAGCCCGGAGGCCCAGTCCTACAATGAGCAGTTCTTC. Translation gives CASSPEAQSYNEQFF.

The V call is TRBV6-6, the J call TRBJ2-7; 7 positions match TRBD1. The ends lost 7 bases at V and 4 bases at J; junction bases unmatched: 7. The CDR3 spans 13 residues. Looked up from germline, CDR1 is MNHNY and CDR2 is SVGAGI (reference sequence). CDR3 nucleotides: TGTGCCAGCACGGACAGGTCAAGGTACGAGCAGTACTTC. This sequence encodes CASTDRSRYEQYF.

This chain's CDR3 is CASSLGPAGGPETQYF. The CDR3 bases are TGCGCCAGCAGCTTGGGTCCAGCGGGGGGGCCCGAGACCCAGTACTTC. The V call is TRBV5-1, the J call TRBJ2-5; 10 bases agree with TRBD2. V lost 0 bases, J lost 5 bases, and 7 bases stayed unmatched. Germline V gene lookup returns CDR1 SGHRS and CDR2 YFSETQ. The CDR3 is 16 residues long. The variable domain in full, completed from reference TRBV5-1 and TRBJ2-5, reads KAGVTQTPRYLIKTRGQQVTLSCSPISGHRSVSWYQQTPGQGLQFLFEYFSETQRNKGNFPGRFSGRQFSNSRSEMNVSTLELGDSALYLCASSLGPAGGPETQYFGPGTRLLVL.

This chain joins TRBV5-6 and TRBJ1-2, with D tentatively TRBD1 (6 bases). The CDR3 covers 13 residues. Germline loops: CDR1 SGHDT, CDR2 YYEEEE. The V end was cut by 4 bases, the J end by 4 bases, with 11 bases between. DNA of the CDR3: TGTGCCAGCAGCCCCGGGACAAGCTATGGCTACACCTTC. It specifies CASSPGTSYGYTF.